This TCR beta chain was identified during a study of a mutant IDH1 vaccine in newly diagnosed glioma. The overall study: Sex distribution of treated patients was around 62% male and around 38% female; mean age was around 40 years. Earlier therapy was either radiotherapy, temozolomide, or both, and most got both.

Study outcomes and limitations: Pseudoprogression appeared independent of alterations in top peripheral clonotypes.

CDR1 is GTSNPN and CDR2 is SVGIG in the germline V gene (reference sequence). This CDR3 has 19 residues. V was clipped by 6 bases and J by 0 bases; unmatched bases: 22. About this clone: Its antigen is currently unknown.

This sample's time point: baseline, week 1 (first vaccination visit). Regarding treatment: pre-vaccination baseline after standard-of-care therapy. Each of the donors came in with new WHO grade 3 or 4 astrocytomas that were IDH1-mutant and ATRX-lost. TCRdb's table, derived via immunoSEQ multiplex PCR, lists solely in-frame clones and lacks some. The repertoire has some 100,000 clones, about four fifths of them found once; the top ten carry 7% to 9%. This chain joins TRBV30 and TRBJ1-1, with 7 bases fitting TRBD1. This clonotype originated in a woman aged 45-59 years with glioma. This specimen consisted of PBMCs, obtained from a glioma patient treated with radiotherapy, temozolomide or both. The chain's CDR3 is CACRKRRQGAPGMNTEAFF. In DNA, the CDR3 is TGTGCCTGCCGGAAAAGGCGACAGGGAGCCCCGGGGATGAACACTGAAGCTTTCTTT.